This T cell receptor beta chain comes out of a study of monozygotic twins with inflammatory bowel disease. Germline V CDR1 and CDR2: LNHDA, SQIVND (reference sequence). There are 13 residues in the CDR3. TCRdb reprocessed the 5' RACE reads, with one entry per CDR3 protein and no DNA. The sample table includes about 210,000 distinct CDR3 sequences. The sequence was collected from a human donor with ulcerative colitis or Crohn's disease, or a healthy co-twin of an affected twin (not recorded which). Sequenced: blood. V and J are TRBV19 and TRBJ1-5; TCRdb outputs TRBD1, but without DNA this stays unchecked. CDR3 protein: CASMTQGRQPQHF.